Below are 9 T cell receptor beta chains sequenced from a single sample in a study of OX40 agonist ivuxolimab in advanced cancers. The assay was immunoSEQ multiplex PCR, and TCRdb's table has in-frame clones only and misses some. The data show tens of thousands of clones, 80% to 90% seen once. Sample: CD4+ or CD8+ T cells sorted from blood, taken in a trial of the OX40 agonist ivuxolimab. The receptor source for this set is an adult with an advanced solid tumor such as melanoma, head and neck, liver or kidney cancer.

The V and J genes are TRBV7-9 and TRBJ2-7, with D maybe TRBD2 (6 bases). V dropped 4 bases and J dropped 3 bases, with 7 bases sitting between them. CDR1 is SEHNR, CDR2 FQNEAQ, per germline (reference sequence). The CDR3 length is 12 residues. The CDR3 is CASSSGLYEQYF. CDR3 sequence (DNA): TGTGCCAGCAGCTCGGGACTCTACGAGCAGTACTTC. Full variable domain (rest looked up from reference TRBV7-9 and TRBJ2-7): DTGVSQNPRHKITKRGQNVTFRCDPISEHNRLYWYRQTLGQGPEFLTYFQNEAQLEKSRLLSDRFSAERPKGSFSTLEIQRTEQGDSAMYLCASSSGLYEQYFGPGTRLTVT.

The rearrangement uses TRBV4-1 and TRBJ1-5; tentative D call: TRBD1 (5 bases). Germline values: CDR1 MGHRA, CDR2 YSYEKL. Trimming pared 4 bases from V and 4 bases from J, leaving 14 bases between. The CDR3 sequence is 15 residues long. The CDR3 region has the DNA TGCGCCAGCAGCCGAGAGGGGCAAAAAAATCAGCCCCAGCATTTT. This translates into CASSREGQKNQPQHF.

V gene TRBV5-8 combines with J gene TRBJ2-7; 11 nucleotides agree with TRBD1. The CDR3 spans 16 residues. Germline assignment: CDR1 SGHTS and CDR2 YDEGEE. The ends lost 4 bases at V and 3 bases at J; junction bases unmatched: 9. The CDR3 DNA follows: TGTGCCAGCAGCCTCACTTTAGGGACAGGGGGCTACGAGCAGTACTTC. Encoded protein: CASSLTLGTGGYEQYF.

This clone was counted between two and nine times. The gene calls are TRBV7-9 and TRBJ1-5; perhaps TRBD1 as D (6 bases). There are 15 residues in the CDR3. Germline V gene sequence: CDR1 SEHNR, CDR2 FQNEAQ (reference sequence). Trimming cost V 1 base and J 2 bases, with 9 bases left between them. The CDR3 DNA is TGTGCCAGCAGCTTAGAAGGGGGAGGCAATCAGCCCCAGCATTTT. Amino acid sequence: CASSLEGGGNQPQHF.

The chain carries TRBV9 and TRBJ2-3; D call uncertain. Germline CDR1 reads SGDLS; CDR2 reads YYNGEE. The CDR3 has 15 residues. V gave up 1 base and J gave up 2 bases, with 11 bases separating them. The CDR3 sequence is CASSVSDWITDTQYF. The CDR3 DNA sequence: TGTGCCAGCAGCGTATCAGACTGGATCACAGATACGCAGTATTTT.

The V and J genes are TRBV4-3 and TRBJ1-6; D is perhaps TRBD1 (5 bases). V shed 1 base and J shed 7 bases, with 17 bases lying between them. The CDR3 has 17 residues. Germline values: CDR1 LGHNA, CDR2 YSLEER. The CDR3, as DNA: TGCGCCAGCAGCCAAGTTTCGGGGCGTACGATGAATTCACCCCTCCACTTT. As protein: CASSQVSGRTMNSPLHF.

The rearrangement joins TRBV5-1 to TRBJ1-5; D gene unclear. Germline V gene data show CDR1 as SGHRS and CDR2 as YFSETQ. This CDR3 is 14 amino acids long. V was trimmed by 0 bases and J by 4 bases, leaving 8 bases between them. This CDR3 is CASSLGDGNQPQHF. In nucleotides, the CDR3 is TGCGCCAGCAGCTTGGGAGACGGTAATCAGCCCCAGCATTTT.

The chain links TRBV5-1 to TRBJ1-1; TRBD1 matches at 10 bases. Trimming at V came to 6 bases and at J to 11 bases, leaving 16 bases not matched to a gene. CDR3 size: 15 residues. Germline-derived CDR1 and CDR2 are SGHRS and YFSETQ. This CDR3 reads CASNLRQGATVFAFF. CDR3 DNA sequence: TGCGCCAGCAACTTAAGACAGGGGGCGACCGTCTTCGCTTTCTTT.

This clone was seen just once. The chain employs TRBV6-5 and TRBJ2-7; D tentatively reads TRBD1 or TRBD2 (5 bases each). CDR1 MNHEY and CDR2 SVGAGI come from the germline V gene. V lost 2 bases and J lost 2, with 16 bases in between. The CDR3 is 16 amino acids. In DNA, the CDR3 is TGTGCCAGCAGTTACGGGGGTCAAGGGGAAGCCTACGAGCAGTACTTC. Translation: CASSYGGQGEAYEQYF.